This T cell receptor (beta chain) was captured by sequencing in a study of cytomegalovirus exposure and HLA in healthy donors. Study observations and caveats: Solely CMV serostatus was available to characterize immune exposure. As a later analysis showed, several of the most significant clusters appeared to be linked to common viral pathogens. Most CMV-associated TCR beta chains appeared HLA-restricted in a later analysis.

The PCR was carried out with 60 Vbeta primers and 13 Jbeta primers. Assay used: immunoSEQ multiplex PCR; TCRdb lists only in-frame clones, some missing. The data contain fewer than 250,000 clones, around 87% of them singletons. Donors consisted of healthy bone marrow donors. The CDR3 totals 15 residues. Germline trimming cut 5 bases from V and 4 bases from J; bases unmatched to any gene: 6. Per germline, CDR1 MNHEY and CDR2 SMNVEV (reference sequence). A note on this clone: Its antigen remains unidentified.

The source material was PBMCs. This receptor was obtained from a man younger than 40 in good health and CMV-seronegative. The chain links TRBV27 to TRBJ2-5, with 11 bases identical to TRBD1. DNA for the CDR3: TGTGCCAGCAGTGCTCCCGGGACAGGGGGAGAGACCCAGTACTTC. It yields the protein CASSAPGTGGETQYF.